The present entry profiles one TCR beta chain with its context. What it recognizes is unknown. At one of its ends the junction is not consistent with the germline gene, which may arise from a read error. These data belong to a study of cytomegalovirus exposure and HLA in healthy donors. Study summary: Caucasian-associated ancestry cluster membership applied to about four fifths of several hundred genotyped donors.

Both 60 Vbeta primers and 13 Jbeta primers went into the PCR. Method: immunoSEQ multiplex PCR; TCRdb's copy keeps in-frame clones and lacks some. This sample yields some 120,000 clones, of which 75% to 80% are seen a single time; over 5% belongs to the top ten. Germline assignment: CDR1 SEHNR and CDR2 FQNEAQ (reference sequence). This CDR3 is built from 15 residues. Study-wide points: The classifier reportedly diagnosed cytomegalovirus status with high specificity and sensitivity. The study listed under 200 cytomegalovirus-associated TCR beta chains.

The V call is TRBV7-9, the J call TRBJ2-3; D unclear. The TCR comes from a woman aged 35 to 49 in good health and CMV-seronegative. The sequenced sample consisted of PBMCs. CDR3 loop: CSSSFPFSRTDTQYF. As DNA, the CDR3 is TGTTCCAGCAGCTTTCCGTTCTCCCGCACAGATACGCAGTATTTT.